This T cell receptor (beta chain) was captured in a study of response to subunit inactivated influenza vaccine. With V trimmed by 1 base and J by 5 bases, 5 bases remained unmatched. The CDR3 consists of 16 residues. Germline CDR1 is SGHTA and CDR2 is FQGNSA. TCRdb reprocessed the RT-PCR reads via MiXCR and lists one record per CDR3 protein. The sample consists of about 540,000 distinct CDR3 sequences, under 30% of them appearing once. This clonotype was detected many times. The data were also submitted as part of a second study, on T cells expressing NK-cell markers. In that study: What made the TCR beta cDNA was 5'RACE template switching with UMIs. CD3+CD56+NKG2C+, CD3+CD56+NKG2C- and CD3+CD56-NKG2C+ T cells, once sorted, supplied the TCR beta repertoires. Seven donors tested HCMV-seropositive and one tested seronegative among the eight sequenced. In a few donors, dominant clonotypes made up roughly 28.3-65% of CD3+CD56-NKG2C+ cells. The HCMV specificity of the expanded NKG2C+ T cell clones stayed unresolved.

This sequence joins TRBV7-2 and TRBJ2-2; 9 bases agree with TRBD1. The source material was CD4+ T cells sorted from PBMCs, sampled roughly 12 days after vaccination. This clonotype was obtained from a man aged 50-60 years who received an inactivated influenza vaccine. DNA of the CDR3: TGTGCCAGCAGCTTAGTTGTTGGGACAGGGACCGGGGAGCTGTTTTTT. This codes for CASSLVVGTGTGELFF.